One T cell receptor beta chain is described in this entry. Its antigen has not been determined. No per-base quality is available; no much larger clone lies one base away. V is pared back by 11 bases and J by 0 bases, with 10 bases lying between the germline termini. CDR1 MNHEY and CDR2 SMNVEV are derived from the germline V gene (reference sequence). The CDR3 runs 12 amino acids, cysteine and phenylalanine included. The DNA shown is the 36-base CDR3, in frame from base 1. The cohort consisted of approximately 690 healthy bone marrow donors. At the time of sampling, every cohort member was nominally healthy, though immune exposures that went unrecorded were likely present. The donor tested CMV seropositive and was one of the 289 seropositive cohort members. A peripheral blood sample was collected from each donor, and TCR beta sequencing was performed on peripheral blood mononuclear cells. Genomic DNA extraction from the blood cell samples was performed with the Qiagen DNeasy Blood Extraction Kit.

The method behind the library was the immunoSEQ multiplex PCR assay. For the multiplex PCR, a mixture combining 60 forward primers for TCR Vbeta segments and 13 reverse primers for TCR Jbeta segments was used. Amplification of the CDR3 region of rearranged TCR beta genes was performed with a multiplex PCR assay on genomic DNA. The Illumina HiSeq System was used to sequence the amplified TCR beta libraries as 87-base-pair reads. Concerning the study's data processing: A later analysis counted about 82 million unique TCR beta chains across the approximately 700 repertoires, and roughly 9.9 million of these chains were shared by at least two donors. Raw reads were error-corrected and collapsed into unique sequences by a nearest-neighbor algorithm in which closely related sequences were merged to remove PCR and sequencing errors. Alignment of CDR3 sequences to IMGT reference sequences was used to assign V, D and J gene segments. Each retained sequence needed at least a six-nucleotide match to both a V gene segment and a J gene segment. A rearrangement was called productive if the CDR3 had no stop codons and remained in frame with V and J, and every other rearrangement was called non-productive. Following IMGT convention, CDR3 was defined as the stretch from the second conserved V-encoded cysteine up to the conserved J-encoded phenylalanine. Sequences without an unambiguous match to a single V gene segment were excluded from the earlier analysis of approximately 560 of the donors. An earlier analysis of under 750 of the donors called V segments functional above 56.7% productive rearrangements and segregating when the between-donor standard deviation exceeded 5%. A statistical classification framework was developed to diagnose cytomegalovirus status using the catalog of TCR beta chain sequences. In a later analysis, TCR nucleotide sequences were compared against IMGT/GENE-DB human TR gene sequences so that V and J genes could be assigned. Using the TCRdist pipeline, a later analysis assigned CDR3 sequences along with most-parsimonious VDJ recombination scenarios. In a later analysis, every TCR beta chain was defined by the combination of its CDR3 amino acid sequence and its V-gene family, and reads without a unique V-gene family were dropped. A later analysis removed roughly 590 highly shared, low-generation-probability nucleotide sequences to deal with suspected cross-contamination and a sequencing artifact. In a later analysis, a clonal expansion index for each public chain was calculated from normalized within-repertoire ranks of inferred template counts. A later analysis computed generation probabilities with a VDJ recombination model fitted to out-of-frame rearrangements, and checked the results against IGoR. In a later analysis, TCR-TCR, TCR-HLA and TCR-CMV co-occurrence was scored with hypergeometric tests, and a repertoire-size bias correction was applied to TCR pairs. False discovery rates were estimated in a later analysis by permuting HLA or CMV assignments 20 times. A later analysis grouped co-occurring TCRs with DBSCAN, adding TCRdist sequence similarity when clustering within HLA-allele-positive subsets. Repertoires with fewer than 30,000 or more than 120,000 public chains were left out of co-occurrence clustering, as were about 5 repertoires with anomalous nucleotide sharing. The clones in this table, taken by TCRdb from immuneACCESS, are in-frame only. Not every clone is retained; where verified, under half of the shortfall comes from an unresolved V gene, and the cause of the rest is unknown. V and J calls and clone size are as listed in that table; D and trimming were resolved from the DNA. Present in this sample are approximately 110,000 clones, approximately 70% of which were seen just once. The ten largest clonotypes hold roughly 5.5% of the sample.

This specimen belongs to a study of cytomegalovirus exposure and HLA in healthy donors (dated by TCRdb to about 2017). Study-level background: An earlier analysis of 587 of the donors reported 276 Gb of sequence data and around 120 million unique TCR beta sequences obtained from about 200 million T cells. An earlier analysis of 587 of the donors applied high-throughput TCR beta sequencing to assess whether each TCR beta V gene segment acted as functional or pseudogenic. Because of strong linkage in the cohort, roughly 5 DR-DQ haplotypes were treated as single units for association and clustering. The study aimed to test whether signatures of past pathogen exposure could be identified by cataloging public T cell receptors. Donor age, sex, ethnicity and CMV serostatus were compiled alongside the repertoire data. A later analysis re-examined previously published TCR beta repertoires from more than 650 donors and added high-resolution HLA genotyping to investigate patterns of TCR occurrence. Roughly 300 gigabases of sequencing data and 70 million to 100 million unique TCR sequences were included in an early release covering 550 to 650 HLA-typed donors. Of the roughly 400 genotyped donors, over 80% were placed in the genetic ancestry cluster associated with self-reported Caucasian donors. HLA typing included class I and class II loci at four-digit resolution. Among some 400 genotyped donors of the cohort, an average of roughly 230,000 unique TCR beta nucleotide sequences was sequenced per donor, of which approximately 19% were non-productive. In a later genetic analysis, genome-wide SNP genotypes for about 60% of the 666 donors were used, and that subset was treated as a discovery cohort. The number of typed donors differed by locus: 629-630 for A, B, C, DRB1 and DQB1; about 520 for DQA1; roughly 600 for DPA1; and around 470 for DPB1. The study combined high-throughput TCR immunosequencing, statistical association of individual TCRs with disease status, and machine learning to predict cytomegalovirus infection status. The later analysis used no new phenotypic data to find candidate immune exposures, relying instead on TCR beta sequences and their occurrence across donors. In addition to the first cohort of 666 subjects, a separate validation cohort of 130 or so different subjects was used. All discovery cohort repertoires had been generated on a single sequencing platform. The study profiled the T cell repertoires of hundreds of subjects by immunosequencing and related them to cytomegalovirus serostatus.

Points the paper makes about the study in general: A group of highly shared sequence variants was considered likely to be a technical artifact of the sequencing pipeline. Because HLA typing was missing for some donors at each locus, association tests included only the typed subset. The study gave a list of some 150 TCR beta chains associated with cytomegalovirus. A later analysis found that TCR association rates varied across HLA loci, with DRB1 alleles showing the most associated TCRs and HLA-C alleles the fewest. In a later analysis, HLA-associated TCR beta chains showed more clonal expansion and lower generation probabilities than non-associated chains that were equally common. Several of the top co-occurrence clusters appeared to be linked to parvovirus B19, influenza, CMV and Epstein-Barr virus, according to a later analysis. When HLA alleles, especially DR and DQ, strongly co-occurred, attributing TCR associations to individual alleles was difficult. Most TCR sequences were observed very rarely across donors, whereas some public TCRs were present in many individuals. In a later analysis, most CMV-associated TCR beta chains were found to appear HLA-restricted, with HLA associations seemingly driven largely by CMV exposure. Roughly uniform sequencing depth across donors was assumed in presence/absence analyses, although this assumption may not hold. Correlated functional status among segregating V segments might be attributable to linkage disequilibrium, but an unknown experimental factor could not be ruled out. Seventeen rarely observed V segments, including chromosome 9 orphons, were excluded from the earlier analysis of almost 600 of the donors because counts were too low. In an earlier analysis of a few hundred of the donors, most TCR beta V segments were observed in productive rearrangements about 90% or about 30% of the time, broadly matching IMGT annotations. The authors suggested that the approach could potentially be extended to other disease states and immunological phenotypes. A later genetic analysis reported fewer N-insertions in productive TCRs among donors in an Asian-associated ancestry cluster than the roughly 700-donor mean. In vitro tests confirmed that a few of the cytomegalovirus-associated TCR beta chains recognize cytomegalovirus antigens. At a false discovery rate of 0.05, a later analysis linked some 18,000 TCR beta sequences to specific HLA alleles. CMV serostatus was the only immune exposure information available for the cohort. This cohort had only TCR beta chains sequenced, and the lack of alpha or paired-chain data limited which features could be detected. The 87-base-pair reads could not distinguish some IMGT-functional V segments, including TRBV6-2 and TRBV6-3, so those segments were excluded. In both the original and validation cohorts, the classifier was reported to diagnose cytomegalovirus status with high specificity and sensitivity. A further reported finding was that TCR beta sequences accurately predicted the HLA-A and HLA-B alleles for most subjects in the first cohort. An association between a missense DCLRE1C variant and V-gene and J-gene trimming of TCR beta chains was found in a later genetic analysis and replicated in an independent cohort.

This TCR came from a woman aged 70-85 years in good health and CMV-seropositive. The chain was built from TRBV27 and TRBJ1-2, and the D gene may be TRBD1, 5 bases matching. Sequencing was performed on PBMCs. For the CDR3, the sequence is CAAGGANYGYTF. The DNA sequence is TGTGCCGCGGGGGGGGCTAACTATGGCTACACCTTC.